What follows describes a single T cell receptor beta chain. Its antigen is not known. Its ends do not fully match the called genes, so a read error is possible. The entry originates in a study of blood T cells in healthy people across ages. Study-wide points: Compared with aged donors, long-lived donors showed fewer expanded clones, suggesting selection. Naive and antigen-experienced cells were not separated, limiting conclusive comparison.

The second PCR ran roughly 6 to 11 cycles with a sample-barcoded 5' primer and J-beta primers. One entry per CDR3 protein, called by TCRdb with MiXCR from the 5' RACE reads. Counted here are 980,000 or so distinct CDR3 sequences, roughly 50% occurring once; the ten biggest clones make up around 15%. Source material: blood. The origin of this receptor is a man aged 30 to 39 in good health.

The CDR3 spells CASSAEEGQEPQYF. Written as DNA, the CDR3 is TGTGCCAGCAGCGCTGAAGAAGGGCAAGAGCCCCAGTACTTC. The chain employs TRBV9 and TRBJ2-5, with unresolved D. Germline-derived CDR1 and CDR2 are SGDLS and YYNGEE. The CDR3 is made up of 14 amino acids.